One and the same sample provided the 17 T cell receptor beta chains below, sequenced in a study of T cell responses to AZD1222 COVID-19 vaccine. This table comes from immunoSEQ multiplex PCR, and its TCRdb copy is limited to in-frame clones, with some not included. The table includes under 200,000 clones, 94% detected once. The sequences come from peripheral blood, collected on day 0 of AZD1222 vaccination. These receptors originate from an adult in good health.

V is TRBV5-5 and J is TRBJ2-7; D may correspond to TRBD1 or TRBD2 (5 bases each). This CDR3 region has 15 residues. Germline assignment: CDR1 SGHKS and CDR2 YYEKEE (reference sequence). V lost 3 bases, J lost 1 base, and 14 bases lay in between. The CDR3 sequence is CASSYLGTPSYEQYF. In nucleotides, the CDR3 is TGTGCCAGCAGCTACCTGGGGACGCCTTCCTACGAGCAGTACTTC. Full variable domain (remainder filled in from reference TRBV5-5 and TRBJ2-7): DAGVTQSPTHLIKTRGQQVTLRCSPISGHKSVSWYQQVLGQGPQFIFQYYEKEERGRGNFPDRFSARQFPNYSSELNVNALLLGDSALYLCASSYLGTPSYEQYFGPGTRLTVT.

This clone was counted a single time. The CDR3, as DNA: TGCGCCAGCAGCCGGAAGGGGACTGAAGCTTTCTTT. Translation gives CASSRKGTEAFF. The J gene is TRBJ1-1, the V gene TRBV4-1, with a weak D call TRBD1 (5 bases). The CDR3 is 12 residues long. Germline V gene lookup returns CDR1 MGHRA and CDR2 YSYEKL. Trimming pared 4 bases from V and 5 bases from J, leaving 8 bases between.

The CDR3 DNA reads TGTGCCAGCAGCTCAGGGGGGACAAGCTCTCAGCCCCAGCATTTT. This translates into CASSSGGTSSQPQHF. The chain links TRBV6-6 to TRBJ1-5; 7 nucleotides agree with TRBD1. In germline, CDR1 is MNHNY, CDR2 SVGAGI (reference sequence). The CDR3 length is 15 residues. Trimming removed 6 bases from V and 6 bases from J; junction bases left unmatched: 11.

The chain recombines TRBV28 with TRBJ1-1; 8 nucleotides line up with TRBD1. Per the germline V gene, CDR1 is MDHEN and CDR2 is SYDVKM. With V trimmed by 2 bases and J by 7 bases, 3 bases remained unmatched. The CDR3 spans 13 residues. CDR3 nucleotides: TGTGCCAGCAGTTTACAGGGGGCGGGTGAAGCTTTCTTT. Translation: CASSLQGAGEAFF.

This chain joins TRBV6-5 and TRBJ2-7; tentatively, D is TRBD2 (5 bases). Trimming pared 10 bases from V and 4 bases from J, leaving 17 bases between. From germline, CDR1 is MNHEY and CDR2 SVGAGI. CDR3 length: 13 amino acids. CDR3 region: CATAGMVSYEQYF. The DNA of the CDR3 is TGTGCCACGGCGGGTATGGTGTCATACGAGCAGTACTTC.

The chain recombines TRBV12-3 or TRBV12-4 with TRBJ1-2, with a weak D call TRBD1 (6 bases). The CDR3 covers 12 residues. The V end was cut by 8 bases, the J end by 8 bases, with 15 bases between. The CDR3 protein is CASERGGSGYTF. The CDR3 bases are TGTGCCAGCGAACGAGGGGGTTCCGGCTACACCTTC.

This sequence joins TRBV14 and TRBJ2-7; possible D gene TRBD2, 5 bases. The CDR3 extends over 12 amino acids. The germline CDR1 and CDR2 sequences are SGHDN and FVKESK. Deletions cut 4 bases from V and 7 bases from J, with 11 bases between. The CDR3: CASSLPGREQYF. The CDR3 bases are TGTGCCAGCAGCCTTCCGGGAAGGGAGCAGTACTTC.

The chain has TRBV2 and TRBJ2-1; D is possibly TRBD1 (6 bases). Germline-derived CDR1 and CDR2 are SNHLY and FYNNEI. V was shortened by 8 bases and J by 9 bases, with 23 bases between the two germline ends. The CDR3 totals 15 residues. The CDR3 is CASRRQPFLGGEQFF. The CDR3 DNA is TGTGCCAGCCGCCGACAGCCTTTTCTAGGGGGTGAGCAGTTCTTC.

The chain has TRBV12-3 or TRBV12-4 and TRBJ1-2; D perhaps matches TRBD1 (5 bases). The length of the CDR3 is 12 residues. The V and J ends lost 5 bases and 5 bases respectively, with 9 bases between them. CDR3 DNA sequence: TGTGCCAGCAGTCTCCAGGGATATGGCTACACCTTC. This gives the protein CASSLQGYGYTF.

This chain connects TRBV3-1 (or the pseudogene TRBV3-2) to TRBJ1-2; D unclear. Germline V gene lookup returns CDR1 LGHDT and CDR2 YNNKEL (reference sequence). Trimming stripped 0 bases from V and 8 bases from J, with 13 bases between. This CDR3 is built from 14 residues. The chain's CDR3 is CASSQDRSLRGYTF. CDR3 DNA sequence: TGTGCCAGCAGCCAAGATCGGTCTTTGAGGGGCTACACCTTC.

This chain links TRBV6-6 with TRBJ1-4; D unclear. Per the germline V gene, CDR1 is MNHNY and CDR2 is SVGAGI (reference sequence). V dropped 4 bases and J dropped 8 bases, with 14 bases sitting between them. The CDR3 covers 14 residues. CDR3 sequence reads: CASSSSPGGEKLFF. CDR3 nucleotide sequence: TGTGCCAGCAGTTCCTCCCCGGGAGGGGAAAAACTGTTTTTT.

V is TRBV29-1 and J is TRBJ1-4; D is uncertain. CDR1 is SQVTM and CDR2 is ANQGSEA in the germline V gene. The CDR3 consists of 10 residues. V lost 4 bases, J lost 7 bases, and 4 bases lay in between. The CDR3 region is CSVASEKLFF. In nucleotides, the CDR3 is TGCAGCGTTGCTAGTGAAAAACTGTTTTTT.

V gene TRBV3-1 (or the pseudogene TRBV3-2) combines with J gene TRBJ2-1, with D possibly TRBD2 on 5 matching bases. CDR3 length equals 15 residues. V was pared by 1 base and J by 4 bases, with 11 bases between. The germline V gene has CDR1 LGHDT and CDR2 YNNKEL (reference sequence). The CDR3 DNA reads as TGTGCCAGCAGCCAAGGGAGGTTAGCTTACAATGAGCAGTTCTTC. Translation gives CASSQGRLAYNEQFF.

This clone was seen just once. The chain couples TRBV4-1 to TRBJ2-6; D remains unclear. Trimming shortened V by 3 bases and J by 4 bases, and 7 bases separated the two germline ends. The CDR3 covers 14 residues. The germline CDR1 and CDR2 sequences are MGHRA and YSYEKL. Written as DNA, the CDR3 is TGCGCCAGCAGCCACCCCTCCGGGGCCAACGTCCTGACTTTC. It translates to CASSHPSGANVLTF.

The chain couples TRBV28 to TRBJ2-3; 9 nucleotides match TRBD2. Germline CDR1 reads MDHEN; CDR2 reads SYDVKM. Trimming removed 7 bases from V and 3 bases from J; junction bases left unmatched: 8. The CDR3 extends over 15 amino acids. CDR3 residues: CASTPSGKKTDTQYF. In nucleotides, the CDR3 is TGTGCCAGCACCCCTAGCGGGAAAAAGACAGATACGCAGTATTTT. Supplemented by reference TRBV28 and TRBJ2-3, the full variable domain reads DVKVTQSSRYLVKRTGEKVFLECVQDMDHENMFWYRQDPGLGLRLIYFSYDVKMKEKGDIPEGYSVSREKKERFSLILESASTNQTSMYLCASTPSGKKTDTQYFGPGTRLTVL.

This clone was seen only a few times. The genes are TRBV4-1 and TRBJ2-7; D gene ambiguous. The CDR3 sequence is 13 residues long. V gave up 2 bases and J gave up 7 bases, with 12 bases separating them. Germline V gene data show CDR1 as MGHRA and CDR2 as YSYEKL. The CDR3: CASSQPLGWEQYF. Written as DNA, the CDR3 is TGCGCCAGCAGCCAACCCCTTGGATGGGAGCAGTACTTC.

This chain joins TRBV18 and TRBJ1-5; the match to TRBD1 covers 7 bases. CDR1 and CDR2 (germline): KGHSH, LQKENI. J gave up 4 bases and V 3 bases, and 0 bases lay outside the gene matches. The CDR3 consists of 13 residues. For the CDR3, the DNA is TGTGCCAGCTCACCGGGACAGAATCAGCCCCAGCATTTT. Translation gives CASSPGQNQPQHF.